This TCR beta chain appears in the sequencing data of a study of T cell repertoires in cytomegalovirus infection. Across the study: HLA-B-restricted CMV epitopes that are well studied, plus recently identified HLA-C-restricted ones, were used by the study.

The CDR3 length is 14 residues. The germline V gene encodes CDR1 SEHNR and CDR2 FQNEAQ (reference sequence). The ends were cut back, 4 bases at V and 3 bases at J, with 10 bases in the middle. Concerning this clonotype: Its antigen is unknown.

TCRdb re-analysed the reads in MiXCR, keeping a single row per CDR3 protein. The sample lists about 900,000 distinct CDR3 sequences, around a third occurring once. The clonotype originates from a human donor in good health (CMV status not recorded). Some clones in this sample may be carry-over from other donors' samples. V gene TRBV7-9 combines with J gene TRBJ1-5; no clear D. The sequencing here drew on cultured CD8+ T cells from PBMCs, taken from culture after CMV antigen stimulation. CDR3 sequence: CASSSKNPNQPQHF. The CDR3 DNA reads TGTGCCAGCAGCTCCAAAAACCCCAATCAGCCCCAGCATTTT.